The present T cell receptor (beta chain) was sequenced within a study of blood T cell repertoires in COVID-19. About the research overall: Acute and convalescent COVID-19 specimens originated in the United States, Italy and Spain. PBMCs, B-cell-depleted T cells, or T cells provided the cDNA or gDNA that made up the material.

Original handling: Using reference gene primer amplification, nucleated cell counts were estimated. Clones were read by immunoSEQ multiplex PCR, and TCRdb kept only the in-frame ones, dropping some. V, J and clone size are those of that table, while D and trimming were read from the DNA. The sample yields 100,000 to 150,000 clones, about four fifths seen once. This CDR3 has 13 amino acids. The V end lost 1 base, the J end lost 5 bases, and 5 bases lay between the germline ends. Germline V gene data show CDR1 as SGHTA and CDR2 as FQGNSA. The sample taken for sequencing was peripheral blood. The rearrangement links TRBV7-2 to TRBJ1-4; D is undetermined. The clonotype comes from a man aged 35 to 55 with active or convalescent COVID-19. The CDR3 nucleotides are TGTGCCAGCAGCTTAGTCCAGAATGAAAAACTGTTTTTT. As protein: CASSLVQNEKLFF.